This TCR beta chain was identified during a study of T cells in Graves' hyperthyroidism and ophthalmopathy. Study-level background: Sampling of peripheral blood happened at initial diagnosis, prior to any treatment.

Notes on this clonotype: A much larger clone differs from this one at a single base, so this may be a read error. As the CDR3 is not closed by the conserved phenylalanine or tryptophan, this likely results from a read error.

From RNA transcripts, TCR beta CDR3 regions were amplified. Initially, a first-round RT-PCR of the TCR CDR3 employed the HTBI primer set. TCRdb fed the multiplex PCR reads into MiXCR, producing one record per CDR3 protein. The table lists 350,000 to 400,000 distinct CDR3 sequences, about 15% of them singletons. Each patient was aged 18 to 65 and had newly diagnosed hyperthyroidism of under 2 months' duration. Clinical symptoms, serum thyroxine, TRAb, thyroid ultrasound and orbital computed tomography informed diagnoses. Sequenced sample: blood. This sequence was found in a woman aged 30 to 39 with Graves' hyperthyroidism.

CDR3 nucleotides: TGTGCCAGCAGTCCCGCCAGAGGCAACTATGGCTACACCTCC. Translated, it gives CASSPARGNYGYTS. V usage is TRBV6-2 or TRBV6-3 and J usage is TRBJ1-2; D call uncertain. Germline V gene data show CDR1 as MNHEY and CDR2 as SVGEGT. The V end lost 5 bases, the J end lost 2 bases, and 12 bases lay between the germline ends. This CDR3 spans 14 amino acids.